This TCR beta chain was identified in a study of CD4 T cells in relation to SARS-CoV-2 and coronaviruses. The method was immunoSEQ multiplex PCR; TCRdb's version includes in-frame clones alone and lacks a portion of them. The sample has tens of thousands of clones; roughly 80% are singletons. This clone was seen more than once but under ten times. Its antigen is not identified. The CDR3 runs to 13 residues. Between the trimmed V and J ends, which lost 4 bases and 0 bases, there was a span of 9 bases. Germline V gene sequence: CDR1 GTSNPN, CDR2 SVGIG (reference sequence). This chain connects TRBV30 to TRBJ2-5, with D hard to call. Sequencing was performed on memory CD4+ T cells from PBMCs, cultured in vitro. The TCR sequence derives from an adult with COVID-19. The CDR3 is CAWNLAYQETQYF. Here the CDR3 DNA reads TGTGCCTGGAACTTGGCGTACCAAGAGACCCAGTACTTC.